Presented here are 27 T cell receptor beta chains from one specimen sequenced in a study of cytomegalovirus exposure and HLA in healthy donors. The PCR ran on 60 Vbeta and 13 Jbeta primers. Only in-frame clones appear in the TCRdb table, and some are missing; sequencing was by immunoSEQ multiplex PCR. The data hold approximately 150,000 clones, with around two thirds observed a single time. Sequencing was performed on PBMCs. All receptors come from a male donor in good health and CMV-seronegative.

The chain is built from TRBV6-1 and TRBJ1-3; unclear D gene. The CDR3 has 15 amino acids. The V gene lost 1 base and the J gene lost 0 bases, with 7 bases spanning the gap. Germline V gene data show CDR1 as MNHNS and CDR2 as SASEGT. The CDR3 coding sequence is TGTGCCAGCAGTGAAGGGGAGTTCTCTGGAAACACCATATATTTT. Its translation: CASSEGEFSGNTIYF.

This chain uses TRBV4-2 with TRBJ1-1; D is perhaps TRBD1 (6 bases). Deletions cut 0 bases from V and 8 bases from J, with 13 bases between. The CDR3 sequence is 14 residues long. Germline CDR1 is LGHNA and CDR2 is YNFKEQ. CDR3: CASSQDTRRGEAFF. CDR3 in DNA: TGTGCCAGCAGCCAAGATACCCGTAGGGGGGAAGCTTTCTTT.

This clone appeared a few times. The chain couples TRBV4-1 to TRBJ2-2, with TRBD2 matching over 16 bases. Germline values: CDR1 MGHRA, CDR2 YSYEKL. The length of the CDR3 is 18 residues. V dropped 3 bases and J dropped 6; count of bases not matched to a gene: 7. Written as DNA, the CDR3 is TGCGCCAGCAGCCAGCCTCCGGGACTAGCGGGGGGGGCCGGGGAGCTGTTTTTT. Amino acid sequence: CASSQPPGLAGGAGELFF.

This clone was seen more than once but under ten times. This chain joins TRBV19 and TRBJ1-2; possibly TRBD1 for D (5 bases). Trimming stripped 5 bases from V and 2 bases from J, with 12 bases between. The CDR3 sequence is 14 residues long. Per the germline V gene, CDR1 is LNHDA and CDR2 is SQIVND (reference sequence). The chain's CDR3 is CASSWQGNNYGYTF. CDR3 coding DNA: TGTGCCAGTAGTTGGCAGGGAAACAACTATGGCTACACCTTC.

The chain joins TRBV7-3 to TRBJ1-1; D is undetermined. The germline V gene has CDR1 SGHTA and CDR2 FQGTGA. With 5 bases removed from V and 6 bases from J, the gap between germline ends came to 13 bases. This CDR3 has 13 amino acids. The CDR3 loop reads CASSTREDAEAFF. The CDR3 DNA is TGTGCCAGCAGCACCCGGGAGGACGCTGAAGCTTTCTTT. The entire variable domain, with the rest obtained from reference TRBV7-3 and TRBJ1-1, is as follows: GAGVSQTPSNKVTEKGKYVELRCDPISGHTALYWYRQSLGQGPEFLIYFQGTGAADDSGLPNDRFFAVRPEGSVSTLKIQRTERGDSAVYLCASSTREDAEAFFGQGTRLTVV.

Only a few counts were recorded for this clone. The CDR3 DNA sequence: TGTGCCAGTAGTCCCACCTCTATTTCGGGGTATGGCTACACCTTC. Translated: CASSPTSISGYGYTF. The chain carries TRBV19 and TRBJ1-2; D ambiguous. The V end lost 5 bases, the J end lost 5 bases, and 18 bases lay between the germline ends. Germline values: CDR1 LNHDA, CDR2 SQIVND (reference sequence). There are 15 residues in the CDR3.

The chain is built from TRBV7-3 and TRBJ1-2; TRBD1 agrees at 8 bases. This CDR3 has 13 amino acids. Per germline, CDR1 SGHTA and CDR2 FQGTGA. V gave up 5 bases and J gave up 7 bases; unmatched junction bases: 6. CDR3 region: CASSRPGGRGYTF. CDR3 DNA: TGTGCCAGCAGCCGCCCAGGGGGCCGTGGCTACACCTTC.

The V call is TRBV27, the J call TRBJ1-1, with a tentative D call TRBD1 (5 bases). Trimming removed 5 bases from V and 3 bases from J, with 13 bases in between. CDR3 length: 14 residues. Germline CDR1 MNHEY, CDR2 SMNVEV (reference sequence). Here the CDR3 DNA reads TGTGCCAGCAGTCTGGGGGGGGATTACACTGAAGCTTTCTTT. It translates to CASSLGGDYTEAFF.

CDR3 loop: CASSIGSDSYEQYF. CDR3 bases: TGTGCCAGTAGTATTGGTAGCGACTCCTACGAGCAGTACTTC. This chain uses TRBV19 with TRBJ2-5; D may be TRBD2 (5 bases). TRBJ2-7 explains the end of the DNA better; the J call may be wrong. The germline V gene has CDR1 LNHDA and CDR2 SQIVND (reference sequence). CDR3 size: 14 residues.

This clone turned up a few times. The chain has TRBV30 and TRBJ1-2; D call uncertain. CDR1 is GTSNPN, CDR2 SVGIG, per germline (reference sequence). The V end lost 7 bases, the J end lost 3 bases, and 18 bases lay between the germline ends. The CDR3 spans 14 residues. The CDR3 region has the DNA TGTGCCTTACCATCGTCGGGGAGATACTATGGCTACACCTTC. Translated: CALPSSGRYYGYTF.

By its share, this clone is medium-sized (0.01 to 0.1%). The chain has TRBV23-1 and TRBJ1-2, with D hard to call. TRBV23-1 is an ORF; its function is uncertain. V was clipped by 2 bases and J by 4 bases, with 8 bases between them. CDR3 length equals 13 residues. CDR3 in amino acids: CASSQVSVYGYTF. CDR3 sequence (DNA): TGCGCCAGCAGTCAAGTGTCAGTCTATGGCTACACCTTC.

The CDR3 nucleotides read TGTGCCAGCTACTATCCGGGACAGGGCACTGAAGCTTTCTTT. Its translation is CASYYPGQGTEAFF. This chain joins TRBV28 and TRBJ1-1; 9 positions agree with TRBD1. V dropped 8 bases and J dropped 4; count of bases not matched to a gene: 8. The CDR3 spans 14 residues. Germline CDR1 MDHEN, CDR2 SYDVKM.

V and J are TRBV6-5 and TRBJ1-2; tentative D call: TRBD1 (5 bases). The CDR3 is made up of 14 amino acids. The V end was cut by 6 bases, the J end by 3 bases, with 14 bases between. Germline V gene sequence: CDR1 MNHEY, CDR2 SVGAGI. The CDR3 region is CASSPTDHHYGYTF. CDR3 coding DNA: TGTGCCAGCAGCCCGACAGACCACCACTATGGCTACACCTTC.

The chain links TRBV5-1 to TRBJ2-3; 8 bases map to TRBD1. J was trimmed by 1 base and V by 4 bases; bases with no gene match: 8. The CDR3 contains 16 residues. Germline lookup yields CDR1 SGHRS and CDR2 YFSETQ. The CDR3 sequence: CASSTTGAGGTDTQYF. The CDR3 DNA follows: TGCGCCAGCAGCACGACAGGGGCAGGAGGCACAGATACGCAGTATTTT.

The chain carries TRBV9 and TRBJ2-2; D is uncertain. Germline V gene data show CDR1 as SGDLS and CDR2 as YYNGEE. CDR3 length: 15 amino acids. V gave up 0 bases and J gave up 2 bases, with 8 bases separating them. This CDR3 reads CASSVVRTNTGELFF. CDR3 DNA sequence: TGTGCCAGCAGCGTAGTACGTACTAACACCGGGGAGCTGTTTTTT. Looking up the rest from reference TRBV9 and TRBJ2-2 gives the full variable domain: DSGVTQTPKHLITATGQRVTLRCSPRSGDLSVYWYQQSLDQGLQFLIQYYNGEERAKGNILERFSAQQFPDLHSELNLSSLELGDSALYFCASSVVRTNTGELFFGEGSRLTVL.

The chain employs TRBV5-1 and TRBJ2-7; D is perhaps TRBD2 (5 bases). Germline CDR1 reads SGHRS; CDR2 reads YFSETQ. The V and J ends lost 3 bases and 5 bases respectively, with 18 bases between them. CDR3 length: 15 amino acids. The CDR3: CASSYRTAGINEQYF. The CDR3 coding sequence is TGCGCCAGCAGCTACCGGACGGCCGGGATAAACGAGCAGTACTTC.

The sample holds many counts of this clone. The chain uses TRBV7-3 and TRBJ1-1; D unresolved. Germline V lookup: CDR1 SGHTA, CDR2 FQGTGA. The CDR3 consists of 16 residues. Deletions cut 2 bases from V and 1 base from J, with 14 bases between. CDR3 sequence reads: CASSLFSVSENTEAFF. Written as DNA, the CDR3 is TGTGCCAGCAGCTTATTTTCAGTTTCAGAGAACACTGAAGCTTTCTTT.

V usage is TRBV6-5 and J usage is TRBJ1-3; D unclear. V was pared by 5 bases and J by 1 base, with 9 bases between. The germline CDR1 and CDR2 sequences are MNHEY and SVGAGI. The CDR3 runs to 14 residues. CDR3 residues: CASSAAGSGNTIYF. The CDR3 region has the DNA TGTGCCAGCAGTGCAGCCGGGTCTGGAAACACCATATATTTT.

This chain links TRBV5-1 with TRBJ2-3; 7 bases are shared with TRBD2. CDR1 is SGHRS, CDR2 YFSETQ, per germline. This CDR3 contains 13 residues. V was clipped by 5 bases and J by 5 bases; unmatched bases: 5. For the CDR3, the DNA is TGCGCCAGCAGGGGTAGGGAGGGAGATACGCAGTATTTT. It yields the protein CASRGREGDTQYF.

The genes are TRBV10-1 and TRBJ2-5; 10 positions match TRBD1. J gave up 5 bases and V 4 bases, and 4 bases lay outside the gene matches. Germline-derived CDR1 and CDR2 are WNHNN and SYGVQD (reference sequence). The CDR3 extends over 14 amino acids. The CDR3 coding sequence is TGCGCCAGCAGTGGACAGGGGGCGGTTGAGACCCAGTACTTC. Translating gives CASSGQGAVETQYF.

The chain joins TRBV14 to TRBJ2-1; 10 positions agree with TRBD1. Germline V gene sequence: CDR1 SGHDN, CDR2 FVKESK. This CDR3 contains 15 residues. V lost 4 bases and J lost 8; bases outside the gene matches: 8. CDR3 DNA sequence: TGTGCCAGCAGCCTTCTCGGACAGGGGGATGATGAGCAGTTCTTC. Amino acids: CASSLLGQGDDEQFF.

The chain uses TRBV6-4 and TRBJ2-5; possible D gene TRBD2, 5 bases. V was clipped by 4 bases and J by 5 bases, with 14 bases between them. Per the germline V gene, CDR1 is MRHNA and CDR2 is SNTAGT. CDR3 length: 14 residues. CDR3 residues: CASSGVTRRETQYF. Written as DNA, the CDR3 is TGTGCCAGCAGTGGGGTGACTCGGAGGGAGACCCAGTACTTC.

This chain links TRBV6-5 with TRBJ2-3; 7 bases fit TRBD2. The CDR3 has 13 amino acids. The junction had 6 bases not matched to a gene; V was cut back by 7 bases and J by 5 bases. Looked up from germline, CDR1 is MNHEY and CDR2 is SVGAGI. CDR3 loop: CASKRGSRDTQYF. CDR3 nucleotides: TGTGCCAGCAAGCGGGGAAGTCGAGATACGCAGTATTTT.

This rearrangement joins TRBV4-2 to TRBJ1-2, with 10 bases fitting TRBD1. J lost 11 bases, V lost 4 bases, and 10 bases had no gene match. CDR3 length equals 14 residues. Germline V lookup: CDR1 LGHNA, CDR2 YNFKEQ. CDR3: CASSLTGTGASYTF. CDR3 DNA sequence: TGTGCCAGCAGCCTTACCGGGACAGGGGCGAGTTACACCTTC.

This sequence joins TRBV7-6 and TRBJ1-3, with 9 bases fitting TRBD1. From germline, CDR1 is SGHVS and CDR2 FNYEAQ. This CDR3 region has 15 residues. With 4 bases clipped from V and 5 bases from J, the junction kept 6 bases outside the gene matches. DNA of the CDR3: TGTGCCAGCAGCTCGCACAGGGGGCAGAGAAACACCATATATTTT. Protein sequence: CASSSHRGQRNTIYF.

The CDR3 loop is CASSAGHVYNSPLHF. In DNA, the CDR3 is TGTGCCAGCAGCGCCGGACACGTCTATAATTCACCCCTCCACTTT. This chain links TRBV7-2 with TRBJ1-6; a possible D gene is TRBD1 (5 bases). V was clipped by 5 bases and J by 3 bases, with 11 bases between them. The CDR3 is made up of 15 amino acids. Germline V lookup: CDR1 SGHTA, CDR2 FQGNSA.

The chain combines TRBV11-3 with TRBJ2-1; TRBD2 aligns across 15 bases. With V trimmed by 1 base and J by 6 bases, 1 base remained unmatched. CDR1 SGHNT and CDR2 YENEEA come from the germline V gene. CDR3 length equals 16 residues. CDR3 protein: CASSLGTSGGGNEQFF. CDR3 bases: TGTGCCAGCAGCTTAGGGACTAGCGGGGGGGGCAATGAGCAGTTCTTC.